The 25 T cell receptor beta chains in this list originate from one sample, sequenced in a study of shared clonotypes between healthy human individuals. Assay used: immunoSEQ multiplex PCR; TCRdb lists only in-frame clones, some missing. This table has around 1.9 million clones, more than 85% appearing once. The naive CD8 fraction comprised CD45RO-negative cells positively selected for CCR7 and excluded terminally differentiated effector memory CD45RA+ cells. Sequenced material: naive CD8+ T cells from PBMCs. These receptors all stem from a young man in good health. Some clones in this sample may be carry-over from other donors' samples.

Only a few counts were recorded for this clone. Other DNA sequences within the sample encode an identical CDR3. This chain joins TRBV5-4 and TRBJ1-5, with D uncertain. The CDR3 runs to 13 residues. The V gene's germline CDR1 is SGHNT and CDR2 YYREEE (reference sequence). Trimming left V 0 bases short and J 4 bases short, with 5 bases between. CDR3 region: CASSLGLNQPQHF. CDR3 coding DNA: TGTGCCAGCAGCTTGGGCCTAAATCAGCCCCAGCATTTT.

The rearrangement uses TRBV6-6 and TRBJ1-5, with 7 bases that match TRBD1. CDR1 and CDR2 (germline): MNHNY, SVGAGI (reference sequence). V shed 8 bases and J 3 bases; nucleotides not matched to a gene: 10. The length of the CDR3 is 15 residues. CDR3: CASLKGGRDNQPQHF. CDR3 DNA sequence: TGTGCCAGCTTAAAAGGGGGCAGGGACAATCAGCCCCAGCATTTT.

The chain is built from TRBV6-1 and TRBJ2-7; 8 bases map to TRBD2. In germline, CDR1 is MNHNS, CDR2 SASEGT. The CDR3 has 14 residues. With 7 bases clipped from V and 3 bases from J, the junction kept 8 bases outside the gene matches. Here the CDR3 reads CASTIGGGYYEQYF. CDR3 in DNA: TGTGCCAGCACCATCGGGGGGGGCTACTACGAGCAGTACTTC.

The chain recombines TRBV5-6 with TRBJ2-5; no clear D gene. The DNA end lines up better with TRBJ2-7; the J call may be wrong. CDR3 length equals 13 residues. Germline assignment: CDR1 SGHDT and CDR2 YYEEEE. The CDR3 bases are TGTGCCAGCAGCTTTGCAGAAAGCTACGAGCAGTACTTC. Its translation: CASSFAESYEQYF.

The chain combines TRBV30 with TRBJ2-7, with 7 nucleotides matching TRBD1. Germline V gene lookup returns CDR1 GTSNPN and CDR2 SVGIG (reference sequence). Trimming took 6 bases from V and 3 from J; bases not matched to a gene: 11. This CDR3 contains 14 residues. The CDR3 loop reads CACQNRGRVYEQYF. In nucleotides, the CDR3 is TGTGCCTGCCAAAACAGGGGTCGCGTCTACGAGCAGTACTTC.

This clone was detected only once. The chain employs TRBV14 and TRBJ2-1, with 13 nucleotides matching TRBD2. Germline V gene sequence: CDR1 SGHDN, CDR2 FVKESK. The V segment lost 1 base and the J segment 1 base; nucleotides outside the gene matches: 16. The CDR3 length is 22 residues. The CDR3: CASSQGPRTSGSLRGSYNEQFF. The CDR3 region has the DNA TGTGCCAGCAGCCAAGGTCCCCGGACTAGCGGGAGTTTGAGGGGTTCCTACAATGAGCAGTTCTTC.

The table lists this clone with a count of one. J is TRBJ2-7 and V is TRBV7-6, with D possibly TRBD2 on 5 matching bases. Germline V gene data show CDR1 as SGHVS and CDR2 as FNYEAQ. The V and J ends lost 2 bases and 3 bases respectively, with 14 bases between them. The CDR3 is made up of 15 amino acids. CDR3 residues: CASSLYSGKSYEQYF. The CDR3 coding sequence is TGTGCCAGCAGCTTATACTCGGGAAAGAGCTACGAGCAGTACTTC.

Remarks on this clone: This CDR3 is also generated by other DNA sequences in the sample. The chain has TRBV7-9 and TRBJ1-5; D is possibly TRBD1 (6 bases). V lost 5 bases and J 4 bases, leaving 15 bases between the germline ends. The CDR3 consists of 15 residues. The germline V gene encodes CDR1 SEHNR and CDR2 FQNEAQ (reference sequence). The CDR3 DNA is TGTGCCAGCAGCCTGGAGGGGGGCGCGAATCAGCCCCAGCATTTT. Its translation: CASSLEGGANQPQHF.

The CDR3 is CASSSGPTGGYEQYF. The CDR3 nucleotides read TGTGCCAGCAGCTCAGGTCCGACAGGGGGCTACGAGCAGTACTTC. V is TRBV13 and J is TRBJ2-7; 9 bases fit TRBD1. This CDR3 is built from 15 residues. With V trimmed by 4 bases and J by 3 bases, 7 bases remained unmatched. In germline, CDR1 is PRHDT, CDR2 FYEKMQ (reference sequence).

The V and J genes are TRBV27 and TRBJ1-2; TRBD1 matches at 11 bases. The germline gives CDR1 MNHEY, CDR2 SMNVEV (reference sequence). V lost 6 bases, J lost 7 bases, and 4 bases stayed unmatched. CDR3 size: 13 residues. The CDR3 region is CASRPGTGGGYTF. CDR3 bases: TGTGCCAGCAGGCCCGGGACAGGGGGTGGCTACACCTTC.

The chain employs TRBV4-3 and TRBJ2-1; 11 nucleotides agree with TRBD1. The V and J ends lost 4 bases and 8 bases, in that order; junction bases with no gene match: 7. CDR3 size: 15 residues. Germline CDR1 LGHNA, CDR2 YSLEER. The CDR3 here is CASSPGQGVVHEQFF. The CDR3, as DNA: TGCGCCAGCAGCCCGGGACAGGGGGTTGTTCATGAGCAGTTCTTC.

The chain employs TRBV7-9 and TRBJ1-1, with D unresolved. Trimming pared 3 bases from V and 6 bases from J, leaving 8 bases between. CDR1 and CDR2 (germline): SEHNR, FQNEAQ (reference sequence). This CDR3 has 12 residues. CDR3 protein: CASSLSHPEAFF. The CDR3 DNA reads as TGTGCCAGCAGCTTGAGCCATCCTGAAGCTTTCTTT.

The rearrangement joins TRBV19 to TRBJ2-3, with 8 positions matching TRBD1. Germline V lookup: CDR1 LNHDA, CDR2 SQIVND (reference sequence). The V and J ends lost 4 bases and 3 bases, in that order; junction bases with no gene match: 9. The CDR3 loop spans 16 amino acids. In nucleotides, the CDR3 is TGTGCCAGTAGTACCGCCCCGGACAGGGATACAGATACGCAGTATTTT. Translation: CASSTAPDRDTDTQYF.

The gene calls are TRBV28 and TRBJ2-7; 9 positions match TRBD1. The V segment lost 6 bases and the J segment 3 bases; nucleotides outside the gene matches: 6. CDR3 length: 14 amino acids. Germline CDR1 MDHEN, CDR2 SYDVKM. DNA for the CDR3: TGTGCCAGCAGCAAGGACAGGGGTTTCTACGAGCAGTACTTC. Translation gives CASSKDRGFYEQYF.

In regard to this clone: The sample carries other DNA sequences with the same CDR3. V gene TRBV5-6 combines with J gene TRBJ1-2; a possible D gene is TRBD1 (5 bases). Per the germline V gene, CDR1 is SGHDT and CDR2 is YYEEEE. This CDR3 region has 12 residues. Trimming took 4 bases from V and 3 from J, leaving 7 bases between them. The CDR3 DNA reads TGTGCCAGCAGCCAGACAGACTATGGCTACACCTTC. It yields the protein CASSQTDYGYTF. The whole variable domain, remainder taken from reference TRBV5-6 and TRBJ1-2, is DAGVTQSPTHLIKTRGQQVTLRCSPKSGHDTVSWYQQALGQGPQFIFQYYEEEERQRGNFPDRFSGHQFPNYSSELNVNALLLGDSALYLCASSQTDYGYTFGSGTRLTVV.

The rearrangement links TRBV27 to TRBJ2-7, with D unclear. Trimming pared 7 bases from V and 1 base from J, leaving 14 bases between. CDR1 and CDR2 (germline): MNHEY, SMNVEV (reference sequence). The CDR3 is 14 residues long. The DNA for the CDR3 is TGTGCCAGCAATTCTTCGACGGGTTCCTACGAGCAGTACTTC. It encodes CASNSSTGSYEQYF.

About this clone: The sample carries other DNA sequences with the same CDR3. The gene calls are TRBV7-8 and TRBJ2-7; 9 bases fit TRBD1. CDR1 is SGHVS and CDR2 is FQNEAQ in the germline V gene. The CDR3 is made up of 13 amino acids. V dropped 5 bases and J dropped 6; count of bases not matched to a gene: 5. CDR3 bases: TGTGCCAGCAGCCTGGACAGGGGCGGCGAGCAGTACTTC. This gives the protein CASSLDRGGEQYF.

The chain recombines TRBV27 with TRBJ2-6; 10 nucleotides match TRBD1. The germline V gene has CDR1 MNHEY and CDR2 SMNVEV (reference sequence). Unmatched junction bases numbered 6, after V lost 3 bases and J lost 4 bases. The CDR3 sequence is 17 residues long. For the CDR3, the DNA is TGTGCCAGCAGTTTCCTAGGGACAGGGGTCGGGGCCAACGTCCTGACTTTC. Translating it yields CASSFLGTGVGANVLTF.

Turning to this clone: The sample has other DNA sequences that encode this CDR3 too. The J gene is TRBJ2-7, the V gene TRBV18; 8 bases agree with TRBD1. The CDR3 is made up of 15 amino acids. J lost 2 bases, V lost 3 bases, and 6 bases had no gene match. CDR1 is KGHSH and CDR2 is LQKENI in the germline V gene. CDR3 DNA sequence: TGTGCCAGCTCACCGACCGGGACAGGTGCCTACGAGCAGTACTTC. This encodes CASSPTGTGAYEQYF.

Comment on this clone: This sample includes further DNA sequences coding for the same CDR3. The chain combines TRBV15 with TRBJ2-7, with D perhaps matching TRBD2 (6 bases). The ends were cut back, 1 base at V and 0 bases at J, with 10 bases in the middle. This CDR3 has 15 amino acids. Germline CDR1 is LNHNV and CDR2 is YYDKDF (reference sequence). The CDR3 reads CATSRGAGGSYEQYF. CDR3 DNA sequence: TGTGCCACCAGCAGAGGAGCCGGGGGCTCCTACGAGCAGTACTTC.

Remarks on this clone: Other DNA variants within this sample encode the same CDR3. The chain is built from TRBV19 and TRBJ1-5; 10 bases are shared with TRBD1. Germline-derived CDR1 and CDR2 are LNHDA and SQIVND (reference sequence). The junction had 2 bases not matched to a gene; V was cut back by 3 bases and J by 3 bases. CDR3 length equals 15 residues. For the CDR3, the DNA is TGTGCCAGTAGTATTGGACAGGGGGACAATCAGCCCCAGCATTTT. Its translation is CASSIGQGDNQPQHF.

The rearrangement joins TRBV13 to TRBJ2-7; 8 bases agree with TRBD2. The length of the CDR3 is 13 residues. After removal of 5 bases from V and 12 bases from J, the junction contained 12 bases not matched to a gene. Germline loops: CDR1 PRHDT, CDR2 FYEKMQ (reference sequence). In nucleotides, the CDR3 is TGTGCCAGCAGCCCGGGGGGGACTTCCATTCTGTACTTC. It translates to CASSPGGTSILYF.

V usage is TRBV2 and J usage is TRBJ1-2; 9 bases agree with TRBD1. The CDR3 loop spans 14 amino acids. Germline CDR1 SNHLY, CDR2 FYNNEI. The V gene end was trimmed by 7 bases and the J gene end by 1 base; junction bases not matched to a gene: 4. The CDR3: CASIRDRVNYGYTF. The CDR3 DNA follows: TGTGCCAGCATTAGGGACAGGGTTAACTATGGCTACACCTTC.

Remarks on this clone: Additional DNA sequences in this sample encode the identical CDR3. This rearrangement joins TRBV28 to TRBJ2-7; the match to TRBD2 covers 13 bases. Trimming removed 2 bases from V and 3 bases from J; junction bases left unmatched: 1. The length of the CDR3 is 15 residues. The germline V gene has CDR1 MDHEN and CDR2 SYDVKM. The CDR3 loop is CASSLGLAGDYEQYF. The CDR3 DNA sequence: TGTGCCAGCAGTTTAGGACTAGCGGGAGACTACGAGCAGTACTTC.

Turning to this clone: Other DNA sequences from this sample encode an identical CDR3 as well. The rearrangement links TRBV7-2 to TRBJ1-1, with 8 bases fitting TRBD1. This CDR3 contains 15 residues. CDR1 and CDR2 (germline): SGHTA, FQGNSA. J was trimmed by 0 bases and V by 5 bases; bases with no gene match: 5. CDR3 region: CASSPRQGLNTEAFF. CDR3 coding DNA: TGTGCCAGCAGCCCGCGACAGGGGCTGAACACTGAAGCTTTCTTT. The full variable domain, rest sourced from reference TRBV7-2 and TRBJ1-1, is GAGVSQSPSNKVTEKGKDVELRCDPISGHTALYWYRQSLGQGLEFLIYFQGNSAPDKSGLPSDRFSAERTGGSVSTLTIQRTQQEDSAVYLCASSPRQGLNTEAFFGQGTRLTVV.